Listed here are 31 T cell receptor beta chains from one sample, sequenced in a study of control samples from healthy donors and cancer patients. Method: immunoSEQ multiplex PCR; TCRdb's copy keeps in-frame clones and lacks some. The sample lists about 120,000 clones, almost 95% occurring once. Sequencing was done on a sample of PBMCs. These receptors came from a man aged 80 or over with head and neck cancer.

The chain recombines TRBV7-9 with TRBJ1-1; D might be TRBD1 (5 bases). This CDR3 region has 13 residues. Trimming cost V 7 bases and J 1 base, with 10 bases left between them. Germline CDR1 reads SEHNR; CDR2 reads FQNEAQ (reference sequence). Here the CDR3 reads CASTYGGNTEAFF. The CDR3 bases are TGTGCCAGCACCTACGGGGGGAACACTGAAGCTTTCTTT.

The table lists this clone with a count of one. This rearrangement joins TRBV5-1 to TRBJ1-2; D uncertain. Germline lookup yields CDR1 SGHRS and CDR2 YFSETQ. This CDR3 has 15 amino acids. The ends were cut back, 3 bases at V and 5 bases at J, with 17 bases in the middle. The CDR3 sequence is CASSSGNSLLYGYTF. CDR3 in DNA: TGCGCCAGCAGCTCTGGTAACAGTCTATTATATGGCTACACCTTC.

The chain links TRBV2 to TRBJ1-4; D gene ambiguous. The CDR3 spans 11 residues. CDR1 is SNHLY and CDR2 is FYNNEI in the germline V gene. Between the trimmed V and J ends, which lost 6 bases and 8 bases, there was a span of 7 bases. CDR3 nucleotide sequence: TGTGCCAGCAGCGCCGGCGAAAAACTGTTTTTT. As protein: CASSAGEKLFF.

The chain joins TRBV29-1 to TRBJ1-1; D is unclear. V gave up 4 bases and J gave up 5 bases, with 20 bases separating them. There are 15 residues in the CDR3. Germline V gives CDR1 SQVTM, CDR2 ANQGSEA. The CDR3 DNA is TGCAGCGTTGGGAGTGGACGGACGGTTGTGACTGAAGCTTTCTTT. It translates to CSVGSGRTVVTEAFF.

The genes are TRBV5-1 and TRBJ2-7, with 8 bases lining up with TRBD1. With V trimmed by 3 bases and J by 2 bases, 10 bases remained unmatched. CDR1 SGHRS and CDR2 YFSETQ come from the germline V gene. The CDR3 runs 16 residues. CDR3 nucleotide sequence: TGCGCCAGCAGCTGGACCAGGGGGCCAGGCCCCTACGAGCAGTACTTC. Translation gives CASSWTRGPGPYEQYF.

The rearrangement joins TRBV12-3 or TRBV12-4 to TRBJ1-3; no clear D gene. The CDR3 has 13 residues. V was shortened by 2 bases and J by 4 bases, with 6 bases between the two germline ends. The CDR3 reads CASSLRHGNTIYF. In nucleotides, the CDR3 is TGTGCCAGCAGTTTACGGCACGGAAACACCATATATTTT.

This clone was seen a few times. The DNA for the CDR3 is TGTGCCTGGGCGGGGAGCTCCTACGAGCAGTACTTC. Protein product: CAWAGSSYEQYF. The V call is TRBV30, the J call TRBJ2-7; possible D gene TRBD2, 6 bases. In germline, CDR1 is GTSNPN, CDR2 SVGIG (reference sequence). The CDR3 runs to 12 residues. V lost 5 bases and J lost 0, with 8 bases in between. Full variable domain (rest looked up from reference TRBV30 and TRBJ2-7): SQTIHQWPATLVQPVGSPLSLECTVEGTSNPNLYWYRQAAGRGLQLLFYSVGIGQISSEVPQNLSASRPQDRQFILSSKKLLLSDSGFYLCAWAGSSYEQYFGPGTRLTVT.

This clone was counted a single time. The gene calls are TRBV5-4 and TRBJ1-1, with unresolved D. Germline-derived CDR1 and CDR2 are SGHNT and YYREEE (reference sequence). With 1 base removed from V and 1 base from J, the gap between germline ends came to 8 bases. This CDR3 has 14 amino acids. Here the CDR3 reads CASSLSQANTEAFF. Written as DNA, the CDR3 is TGTGCCAGCAGCTTGTCCCAGGCGAACACTGAAGCTTTCTTT.

The chain carries TRBV18 and TRBJ2-1, with a possible D match to TRBD2 (6 bases). CDR1 and CDR2 (germline): KGHSH, LQKENI. The V and J ends lost 2 bases and 8 bases respectively, with 16 bases between them. The length of the CDR3 is 15 residues. As DNA, the CDR3 is TGTGCCAGCTCACCATTGGGGGGAATTAGGGATGAGCAGTTCTTC. Translating it yields CASSPLGGIRDEQFF. The complete variable domain, with remaining parts taken from reference TRBV18 and TRBJ2-1, reads NAGVMQNPRHLVRRRGQEARLRCSPMKGHSHVYWYRQLPEEGLKFMVYLQKENIIDESGMPKERFSAEFPKEGPSILRIQQVVRGDSAAYFCASSPLGGIRDEQFFGPGTRLTVL.

The chain recombines TRBV6-1 with TRBJ1-4; D call uncertain. Trimming left V 1 base short and J 8 bases short, with 14 bases between. Looked up from germline, CDR1 is MNHNS and CDR2 is SASEGT. This CDR3 comprises 15 residues. CDR3 bases: TGTGCCAGCAGTGAAGGGCCGGGTCAGAACGAAAAACTGTTTTTT. Its protein product is CASSEGPGQNEKLFF.

This chain connects TRBV18 to TRBJ1-2; unclear D gene. The CDR3 is made up of 14 amino acids. Trimming removed 3 bases from V and 4 bases from J, with 12 bases in between. From germline, CDR1 is KGHSH and CDR2 LQKENI. CDR3 in amino acids: CASSPLGKIYGYTF. DNA for the CDR3: TGTGCCAGCTCACCTTTAGGGAAGATCTATGGCTACACCTTC.

The V gene is TRBV6-1, the J gene TRBJ2-1; tentatively, D is TRBD2 (5 bases). Germline CDR1 reads MNHNS; CDR2 reads SASEGT. V lost 3 bases to trimming and J lost 8 bases, with 17 bases between them. This CDR3 is built from 15 residues. CDR3 nucleotide sequence: TGTGCCAGCAGTGATCGTTTGGCTAGCTCCGATGAGCAGTTCTTC. Its translation: CASSDRLASSDEQFF.

The chain couples TRBV10-3 to TRBJ2-5; D is perhaps TRBD1 (6 bases). Germline V lookup: CDR1 ENHRY, CDR2 SYGVKD. Trimming stripped 4 bases from V and 0 bases from J, with 9 bases between. The CDR3 spans 14 residues. The CDR3 DNA reads TGTGCCATCAGTGGGACAGAGTACCAAGAGACCCAGTACTTC. Its protein product is CAISGTEYQETQYF.

The chain uses TRBV19 and TRBJ2-3; 9 nucleotides align to TRBD2. Germline V gene sequence: CDR1 LNHDA, CDR2 SQIVND (reference sequence). The length of the CDR3 is 15 residues. Trimming removed 10 bases from V and 1 base from J; junction bases left unmatched: 9. CDR3 region: CATRQREVGTDTQYF. CDR3 coding DNA: TGTGCCACCCGGCAGCGGGAGGTTGGCACAGATACGCAGTATTTT.

This clone appeared a single time. The chain carries TRBV18 and TRBJ1-5, with D possibly matching TRBD1 (5 bases). Germline V lookup: CDR1 KGHSH, CDR2 LQKENI. V was pared by 2 bases and J by 3 bases, with 14 bases between. This CDR3 contains 16 residues. CDR3 in DNA: TGTGCCAGCTCACCAGCCGCGGCTGGGGCCAATCAGCCCCAGCATTTT. Translated, it gives CASSPAAAGANQPQHF.

This clone has a single count. The V and J genes are TRBV7-8 and TRBJ2-2, with 7 bases matching TRBD2. V shed 3 bases and J 1 base; nucleotides not matched to a gene: 2. CDR1 and CDR2 (germline): SGHVS, FQNEAQ. The CDR3 sequence is 15 residues long. CDR3 protein: CASSLSGGNTGELFF. Here the CDR3 DNA reads TGTGCCAGCAGCTTGTCGGGGGGGAACACCGGGGAGCTGTTTTTT.

The chain uses TRBV3-1 (or the pseudogene TRBV3-2) and TRBJ2-5; 9 bases fit TRBD2. The J segment lost 3 bases and the V segment lost 4 bases, leaving 0 bases of the junction unmatched. The germline V gene encodes CDR1 LGHDT and CDR2 YNNKEL (reference sequence). CDR3 length: 13 residues. CDR3 region: CASSPSGKETQYF. The CDR3 DNA sequence: TGTGCCAGCAGCCCTAGCGGGAAAGAGACCCAGTACTTC.

This sequence joins TRBV19 and TRBJ2-1; D not resolved. The V and J ends lost 3 bases and 9 bases respectively, with 12 bases between them. This CDR3 contains 13 residues. CDR1 is LNHDA, CDR2 SQIVND, per germline (reference sequence). The DNA of the CDR3 is TGTGCCAGTAGTATCTGGGGTGACGGTGAGCAGTTCTTC. It encodes CASSIWGDGEQFF.

The V and J genes are TRBV28 and TRBJ2-1; unclear D gene. This CDR3 has 14 amino acids. The V gene lost 4 bases and the J gene lost 6 bases, with 13 bases spanning the gap. Germline CDR1 MDHEN, CDR2 SYDVKM. For the CDR3, the DNA is TGTGCCAGCAGTTCCGGGTCTCTACTCAATGAGCAGTTCTTC. This sequence encodes CASSSGSLLNEQFF.

This chain connects TRBV6-2 or TRBV6-3 to TRBJ2-1, with 12 nucleotides matching TRBD2. Trimming cost V 5 bases and J 5 bases; bases outside gene matches: 1. The CDR3 is 14 amino acids. Germline V gene data show CDR1 as MNHEY and CDR2 as SVGEGT. CDR3 nucleotide sequence: TGTGCCAGCAGTACTAGCGGGAGGCACAATGAGCAGTTCTTC. Translated, it gives CASSTSGRHNEQFF.

The chain is built from TRBV6-1 and TRBJ1-1; D perhaps matches TRBD1 (5 bases). CDR1 is MNHNS, CDR2 SASEGT, per germline. V was clipped by 5 bases and J by 5 bases, with 15 bases between them. The CDR3 has 14 residues. CDR3 loop: CASSSKKGKTEAFF. DNA of the CDR3: TGTGCCAGCAGTTCCAAGAAGGGGAAGACTGAAGCTTTCTTT.

The chain employs TRBV18 and TRBJ2-7, with 7 bases fitting TRBD1. CDR1 is KGHSH and CDR2 is LQKENI in the germline V gene. CDR3 length: 15 residues. Trimming cost V 3 bases and J 1 base; bases outside gene matches: 6. CDR3 coding DNA: TGTGCCAGCTCACCGGGCCAGGGGGTTTCCTACGAGCAGTACTTC. Translation: CASSPGQGVSYEQYF.

This clone was seen just once. V usage is TRBV21-1 and J usage is TRBJ1-2; TRBD1 is taken as the D call from the table, unchecked against the DNA. TRBV21-1 is flagged as a pseudogene. CDR3 length: 15 residues. The CDR3 loop is CASSKGSHNQYGYTF. The CDR3 DNA reads TGTGCCAGCAGCAAAGGCAGTCATAATCAGTATGGCTACACCTTC.

The chain links TRBV5-1 to TRBJ2-1, with no clear D. Germline V gene sequence: CDR1 SGHRS, CDR2 YFSETQ. The CDR3 loop spans 14 amino acids. The V end was cut by 2 bases, the J end by 8 bases, with 14 bases between. The chain's CDR3 is CASSLQRPVDEQFF. The DNA of the CDR3 is TGCGCCAGCAGCTTACAGCGTCCGGTGGATGAGCAGTTCTTC.

This clone appeared a few times. The DNA for the CDR3 is TGTGCCAGCAGTGACCCAACCAGACTAGCGGAAAACCAAGAGACCCAGTACTTC. Its translation is CASSDPTRLAENQETQYF. The J gene is TRBJ2-5, the V gene TRBV2, with TRBD2 matching 9 bases. The V gene end was trimmed by 3 bases and the J gene end by 0 bases; junction bases not matched to a gene: 11. The CDR3 is 18 residues long. Germline CDR1 reads SNHLY; CDR2 reads FYNNEI.

This chain links TRBV5-1 with TRBJ2-1; 10 bases agree with TRBD1. The trim removed 0 bases at V and 7 bases at J, leaving 10 bases unmatched. The germline V gene encodes CDR1 SGHRS and CDR2 YFSETQ. The CDR3 loop spans 17 amino acids. This chain's CDR3 is CASSLGQGAPFQNEQFF. The DNA for the CDR3 is TGCGCCAGCAGCTTGGGACAGGGGGCTCCTTTCCAAAATGAGCAGTTCTTC.

V is TRBV7-6 and J is TRBJ2-1, with 8 bases matching TRBD2. After removal of 6 bases from V and 5 bases from J, the junction contained 12 bases not matched to a gene. Germline CDR1 reads SGHVS; CDR2 reads FNYEAQ. The CDR3 contains 16 residues. CDR3 in DNA: TGTGCCAGCAGACAGGGACTAGACCCTCCGAACAATGAGCAGTTCTTC. Protein product: CASRQGLDPPNNEQFF. The full variable domain, with the rest looked up from reference TRBV7-6 and TRBJ2-1, is GAGVSQSPRYKVTKRGQDVALRCDPISGHVSLYWYRQALGQGPEFLTYFNYEAQQDKSGLPNDRFSAERPEGSISTLTIQRTEQRDSAMYRCASRQGLDPPNNEQFFGPGTRLTVL.

The CDR3 sequence: CASSYSARGSPRGGYTF. The CDR3 bases are TGTGCCAGCAGTTACTCAGCCAGGGGAAGTCCCAGGGGAGGCTACACCTTC. The chain couples TRBV6-2 or TRBV6-3 to TRBJ1-2; weak D call: TRBD1 (6 bases). With 0 bases removed from V and 8 bases from J, the gap between germline ends came to 22 bases. This CDR3 has 17 amino acids. The germline V gene has CDR1 MNHEY and CDR2 SVGEGT.

V is TRBV6-5 and J is TRBJ2-1; 10 nucleotides agree with TRBD1. The V and J ends lost 6 bases and 6 bases, in that order; junction bases with no gene match: 8. Germline CDR1 MNHEY, CDR2 SVGAGI. This CDR3 spans 15 amino acids. Here the CDR3 DNA reads TGTGCCAGCAGCCCGACAGGGGGCAAAAGCAATGAGCAGTTCTTC. Encoded protein: CASSPTGGKSNEQFF.

J is TRBJ1-3 and V is TRBV7-2; D perhaps matches TRBD1 (6 bases). V gave up 1 base and J gave up 7 bases, with 11 bases separating them. The CDR3 runs to 14 residues. CDR1 is SGHTA, CDR2 FQGNSA, per germline. The DNA of the CDR3 is TGTGCCAGCAGCTTAGGACAGGTTGGGAACACCATATATTTT. Protein product: CASSLGQVGNTIYF.

The chain joins TRBV3-1 (or the pseudogene TRBV3-2) to TRBJ1-5; D ambiguous. The germline V and J ends were trimmed by 0 bases and 3 bases, with 9 bases remaining between them. Germline CDR1 and CDR2: LGHDT and YNNKEL (reference sequence). This CDR3 comprises 15 residues. In DNA, the CDR3 is TGTGCCAGCAGCCAAGAGGGCAGGCACAATCAGCCCCAGCATTTT. Protein: CASSQEGRHNQPQHF.